This TCR beta chain was profiled in a study of STAT3 mutations in large granular lymphocyte leukemia. Broader study findings: In about 30% of the 18 patients, new TCR clonotypes emerged after therapy. In several patients, dominant TCR clone burden exceeded STAT3 mutant burden. Every T-LGLL patient had at least one immunodominant TCRbeta clonotype. Samples missed the first appearance of the clone.

The length of the CDR3 is 14 residues. Losses at the gene ends were 4 bases for V and 4 bases for J; bases not matched to a gene: 4. In germline, CDR1 is SQVTM, CDR2 ANQGSEA. To note about this clone: Its antigen is unknown.

Average productive template count per sample was 35,000 to 50,000. Here immunoSEQ multiplex PCR was the method, and the copy in TCRdb shows in-frame clones only, minus some. The sample holds around 30,000 clones, around 87% seen once. The receptor comes from a man aged 55 to 70 with T-cell large granular lymphocyte leukemia. Some clones in this sample may be carry-over from other donors' samples. The chain uses TRBV29-1 and TRBJ1-5, with 10 bases fitting TRBD1. Sequenced sample: peripheral blood mononuclear cells. CDR3 coding DNA: TGCAGCGTTGGATTGGGACAGGGGAATCAGCCCCAGCATTTT. The encoded protein is CSVGLGQGNQPQHF.